Each of the 4 T cell receptor beta chains below was sequenced from the same sample in a study of Ad26.COV2.S vaccination and SARS-CoV-2 variants. The protocol was immunoSEQ multiplex PCR, while the TCRdb copy is restricted to in-frame clones and leaves out a portion. Here the sample spans about 350,000 clones, about 88% being singletons. Treatment indicated: approximately 18 received Ad26.COV2.S at low or high dose, single or two shots; about 5 received placebo; per-sample allocation not given. Vaccine and placebo recipients were sampled on day 63 after the first injection. This sample comprised peripheral blood, obtained in a trial of Ad26.COV2.S vaccine versus placebo. The source is a person aged 18 to 65 who received the Ad26.COV2.S COVID-19 vaccine or a placebo.

V usage is TRBV7-2 and J usage is TRBJ1-4, with TRBD1 as a possible D gene (6 bases). Trimming took off 5 bases at V and 5 bases at J, with 12 bases between the two ends. The CDR3 has 14 amino acids. Germline loops: CDR1 SGHTA, CDR2 FQGNSA. CDR3 in DNA: TGTGCCAGCAGCCTAGGGGGGGGGAATGAAAAACTGTTTTTT. The encoded protein is CASSLGGGNEKLFF.

The chain combines TRBV27 with TRBJ1-5; unclear D gene. The V end was cut by 5 bases, the J end by 6 bases, with 17 bases between. Germline CDR1 reads MNHEY; CDR2 reads SMNVEV (reference sequence). The CDR3 is made up of 15 amino acids. The CDR3 sequence is CASSPLDQHGQPQHF. The DNA of the CDR3 is TGTGCCAGCAGTCCTTTGGACCAGCACGGTCAGCCCCAGCATTTT.

The sample holds one count of this clone. This chain links TRBV5-6 with TRBJ2-1, with D perhaps given as TRBD1 or TRBD2 (5 bases each). Trimming stripped 0 bases from V and 5 bases from J, with 15 bases between. CDR3 length equals 16 residues. Germline-derived CDR1 and CDR2 are SGHDT and YYEEEE. The CDR3 spells CASSLELGVLDNEQFF. In DNA, the CDR3 is TGTGCCAGCAGCTTGGAACTAGGGGTTTTGGACAATGAGCAGTTCTTC. Looking up the rest from reference TRBV5-6 and TRBJ2-1 gives the full variable domain: DAGVTQSPTHLIKTRGQQVTLRCSPKSGHDTVSWYQQALGQGPQFIFQYYEEEERQRGNFPDRFSGHQFPNYSSELNVNALLLGDSALYLCASSLELGVLDNEQFFGPGTRLTVL.

This clone was found once. The chain carries TRBV9 and TRBJ2-1; 7 positions match TRBD2. CDR1 is SGDLS and CDR2 is YYNGEE in the germline V gene. The CDR3 is made up of 15 amino acids. With 4 bases clipped from V and 7 bases from J, the junction kept 11 bases outside the gene matches. CDR3 coding DNA: TGTGCCAGCAGCCCGAGCGGGATATGGTCGAATGAGCAGTTCTTC. Translated: CASSPSGIWSNEQFF.